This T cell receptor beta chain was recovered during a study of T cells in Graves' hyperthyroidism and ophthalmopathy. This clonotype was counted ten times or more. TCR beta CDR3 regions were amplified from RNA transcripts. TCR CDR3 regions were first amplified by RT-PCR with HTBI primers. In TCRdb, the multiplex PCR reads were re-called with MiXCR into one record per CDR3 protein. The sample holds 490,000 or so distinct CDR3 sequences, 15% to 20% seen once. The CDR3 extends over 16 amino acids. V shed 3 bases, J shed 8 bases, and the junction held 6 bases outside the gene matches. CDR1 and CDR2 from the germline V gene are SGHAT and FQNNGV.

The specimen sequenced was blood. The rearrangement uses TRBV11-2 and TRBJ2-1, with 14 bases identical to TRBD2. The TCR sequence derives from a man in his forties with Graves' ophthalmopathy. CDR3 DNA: TGTGCCAGCAGCTTTTCGGGACTAGCGGGGGCCGATGAGCAGTTCTTC. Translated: CASSFSGLAGADEQFF.